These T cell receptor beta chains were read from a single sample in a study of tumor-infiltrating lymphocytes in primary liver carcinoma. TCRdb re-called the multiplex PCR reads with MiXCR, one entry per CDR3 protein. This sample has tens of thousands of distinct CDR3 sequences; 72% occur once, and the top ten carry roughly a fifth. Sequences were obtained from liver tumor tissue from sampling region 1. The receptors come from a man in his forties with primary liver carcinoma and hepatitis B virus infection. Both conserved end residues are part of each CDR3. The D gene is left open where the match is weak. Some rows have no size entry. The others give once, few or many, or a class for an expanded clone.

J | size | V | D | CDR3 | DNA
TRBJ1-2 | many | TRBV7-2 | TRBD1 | CASSFFDRASGYTF | TGTGCCAGCAGCTTCTTCGACAGGGCCAGTGGCTACACCTTC
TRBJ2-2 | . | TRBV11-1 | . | CASSSITGELFF | TGTGCCAGCAGCTCGATCACCGGGGAGCTGTTCTTT
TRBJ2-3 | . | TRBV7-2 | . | CASSRVAGAFVDTQYF | TGTGCCAGTTCAAGGGTAGCTGGAGCGTTCGTAGATACGCAGTATTTT
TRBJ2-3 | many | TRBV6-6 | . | CASSSDSTDTQYF | TGTGCCAGCTCAAGCGACAGCACAGATACGCAGTATTTT
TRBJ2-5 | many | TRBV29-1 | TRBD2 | CSTGEFGLAEGSGGTQYF | TGCAGCACAGGAGAGTTTGGACTAGCGGAGGGATCGGGGGGGACCCAGTACTTC
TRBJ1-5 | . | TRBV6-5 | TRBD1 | CASGSGQGNQSQHF | TGTGCCAGCGGTTCTGGACAGGGCAATCAGTCCCAGCATTTT
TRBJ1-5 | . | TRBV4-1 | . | CASSRDGGNNQPQHF | TGCGCCAGCAGCCGAGATGGAGGGAACAATCAGCCCCAGCATTTT
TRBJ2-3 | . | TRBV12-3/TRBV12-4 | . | CATPDGTDTQYF | TGTGCCACTCCGGACGGCACAGATACGCAGTATTTT
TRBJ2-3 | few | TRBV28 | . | CASTRTGGVDTQYF | TGTGCCAGCACTCGCACAGGGGGGGTAGATACGCAGTATTTT
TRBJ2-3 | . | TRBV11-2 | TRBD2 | CASSSLALSTDMQYF | TGTGCCAGCAGCTCACTAGCGTTAAGCACAGATATGCAGTATTTT
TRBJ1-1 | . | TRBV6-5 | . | CASRRQRSTDAFF | TGTGCCAGCAGACGACAGCGGAGCACTGATGCTTTCTTT
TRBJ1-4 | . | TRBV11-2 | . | CASNLEVGDEKLFF | TGTGCCAGTAACCTAGAGGTTGGGGACGAAAAACTGTTTTTT
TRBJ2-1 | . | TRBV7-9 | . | CASGFWTVWGNEQFF | TGTGCCAGCGGCTTTTGGACAGTGTGGGGCAATGAGCAGTTCTTC
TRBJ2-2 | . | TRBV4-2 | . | CASSSERANTGELLF | TGTGCCAGCAGCTCCGAGCGGGCGAACACCGGGGAGTTGCTTTTT
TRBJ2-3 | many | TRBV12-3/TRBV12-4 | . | CASSFVGGIDGTQYF | TGTGCCAGCAGTTTCGTCGGCGGGATAGATGGAACGCAGTATTTT
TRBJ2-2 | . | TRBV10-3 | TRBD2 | CAIGASGSNIGDLFF | TGTGCCATCGGAGCTAGCGGGTCGAACATCGGGGACCTGTTTTTT
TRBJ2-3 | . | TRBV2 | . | CASRALSGSGDTQYF | TGTGCCAGCCGTGCGTTGTCGGGATCGGGGGATACGCAGTATTTT
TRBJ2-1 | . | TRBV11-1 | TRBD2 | CASSQGLAGEVENEQFF | TGTGCCAGCAGCCAGGGACTAGCGGGAGAAGTTGAGAATGAGCAGTTCTTT
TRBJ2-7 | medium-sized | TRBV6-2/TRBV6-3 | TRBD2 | CASTSGNSYEQYF | TGTGCCAGTACTAGCGGGAACTCCTACGAGCAGTACTTC
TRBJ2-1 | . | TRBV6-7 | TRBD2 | CASSCSQGRPQAGGAYNEQFF | TGTGCTAGCAGTTGCTCTCAGGGTAGGCCGCAAGCGGGAGGGGCCTACAATGAGCAGTTCTTC
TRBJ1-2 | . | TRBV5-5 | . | CASSTRTDFNYGYIF | TGTGCCAGCAGCACCCGGACAGATTTTAACTATGGTTACATCTTC
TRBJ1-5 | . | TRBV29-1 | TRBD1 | CGVVQGANQPQHF | TGCGGCGTTGTACAGGGGGCAAATCAGCCTCAGCATTTT
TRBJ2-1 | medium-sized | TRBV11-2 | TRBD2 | CASSQLRSSGYNEQFF | TGTGCCAGCAGTCAACTCCGGTCTAGCGGCTACAATGAGCAGTTCTTC
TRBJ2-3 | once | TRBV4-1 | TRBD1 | CARSPTGDTDTQYF | TGCGCCAGAAGTCCAACAGGGGACACGGATACGCAGTATTTT
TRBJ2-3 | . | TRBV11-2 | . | CASRKPVSDTQYF | TGTGCCAGCAGAAAACCCGTGTCTGATACTCAGTATTTT
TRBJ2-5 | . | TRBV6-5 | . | CASSRSGAQETQYF | TGTGCCAGCAGCAGGTCAGGGGCCCAAGAGACGCAGTACTTC
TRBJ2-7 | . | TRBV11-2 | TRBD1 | CVSRIDPPGQGGYEQYF | TGTGTCAGCAGAATCGACCCGCCGGGACAGGGAGGCTACGAGCAGTACTTC
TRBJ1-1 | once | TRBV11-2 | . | CASSTASSVTEAFF | TGTGCCAGCAGCACAGCCAGCTCTGTAACTGAAGCTTTCTTT
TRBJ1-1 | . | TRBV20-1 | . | CSVSRDSLNTEAFF | TGCAGTGTTAGTCGAGACAGCCTGAACACTGAAGCTTTCTTT
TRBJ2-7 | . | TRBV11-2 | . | CGSSVERRAEQYF | TGTGGTAGCAGCGTAGAGAGGCGCGCCGAGCAGTACTTC
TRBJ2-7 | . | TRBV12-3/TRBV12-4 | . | CASSTLVYEQYF | TGTGCCAGCAGTACACTAGTCTACGAGCAGTACTTC
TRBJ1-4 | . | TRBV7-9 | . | CATSLAQTLNEKLFF | TGTGCCACCAGCTTAGCTCAGACCCTAAATGAAAAACTGTTTTTT
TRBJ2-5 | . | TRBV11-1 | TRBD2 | CASTLTGLAGETQHF | TGTGCCAGCACCCTCACGGGACTAGCGGGAGAGACCCAACACTTC
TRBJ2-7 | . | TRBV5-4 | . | CATSPRGGCSYEQYF | TGTGCCACCAGCCCCAGAGGGGGGTGTTCCTACGAGCAGTACTTC
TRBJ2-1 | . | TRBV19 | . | CASSPRGPYNEQFF | TGTGCCAGTAGCCCCCGCGGGCCCTACAATGAGCAGTTCTTC
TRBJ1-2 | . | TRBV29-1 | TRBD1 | CSAPDRVIGYTF | TGCAGCGCTCCGGACAGGGTCATTGGCTACACCTTC
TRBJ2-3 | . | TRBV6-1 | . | CASRKGYQGSALWDTQYF | TGTGCCAGCAGGAAGGGCTATCAGGGATCTGCGCTATGGGATACGCAGTATTTT
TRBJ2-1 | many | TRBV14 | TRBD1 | CASSHTRDRYNEQFF | TGTGCCAGCAGCCACACCCGGGACAGATACAATGAGCAGTTCTTC
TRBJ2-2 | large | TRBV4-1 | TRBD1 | CASSRDRVFTGELFF | TGCGCCAGCAGTCGGGACAGGGTTTTCACCGGGGAGCTGTTTTTT
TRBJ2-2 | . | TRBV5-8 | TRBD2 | CASSLLAGGPVGEMFF | TGTGCCAGCAGCTTGCTAGCGGGAGGGCCGGTCGGGGAGATGTTTTTT
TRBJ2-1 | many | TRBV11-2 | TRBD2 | CASSPRLAGANEQFF | TGTGCCAGCAGCCCGAGACTAGCGGGAGCCAATGAGCAGTTCTTC
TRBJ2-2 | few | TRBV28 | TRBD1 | CASNPTGTGEPGELFF | TGTGCCAGCAACCCTACCGGGACAGGGGAACCCGGGGAGCTGTTTTTT
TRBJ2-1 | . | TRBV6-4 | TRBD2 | CACSDPPLTSGRYNEQFF | TGTGCCTGCAGTGACCCCCCTCTGACTAGCGGGAGATACAATGAGCAGTTCTTC